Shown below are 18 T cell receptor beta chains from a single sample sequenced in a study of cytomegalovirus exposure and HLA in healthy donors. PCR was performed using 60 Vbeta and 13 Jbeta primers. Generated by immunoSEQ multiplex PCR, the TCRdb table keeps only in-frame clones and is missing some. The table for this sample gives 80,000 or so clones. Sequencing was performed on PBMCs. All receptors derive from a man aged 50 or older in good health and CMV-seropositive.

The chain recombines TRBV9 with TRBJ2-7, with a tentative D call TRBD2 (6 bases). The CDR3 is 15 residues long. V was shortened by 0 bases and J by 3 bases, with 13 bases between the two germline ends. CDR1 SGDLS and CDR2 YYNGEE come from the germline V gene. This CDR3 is CASSVGPGVFYEQYF. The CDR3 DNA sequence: TGTGCCAGCAGCGTAGGCCCGGGAGTCTTCTACGAGCAGTACTTC.

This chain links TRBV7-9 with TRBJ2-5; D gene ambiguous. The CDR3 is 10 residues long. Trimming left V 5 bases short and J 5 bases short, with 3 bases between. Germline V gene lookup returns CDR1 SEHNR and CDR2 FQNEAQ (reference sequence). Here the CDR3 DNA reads TGTGCCAGCAGCCCGGAGACCCAGTACTTC. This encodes CASSPETQYF.

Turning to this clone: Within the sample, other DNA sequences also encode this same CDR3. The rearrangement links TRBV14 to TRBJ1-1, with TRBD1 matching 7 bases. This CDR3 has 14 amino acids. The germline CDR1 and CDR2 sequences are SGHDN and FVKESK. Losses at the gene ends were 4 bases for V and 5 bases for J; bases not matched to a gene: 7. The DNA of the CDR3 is TGTGCCAGCAGCCGAGACAGGGAAGGAACTGAAGCTTTCTTT. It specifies CASSRDREGTEAFF.

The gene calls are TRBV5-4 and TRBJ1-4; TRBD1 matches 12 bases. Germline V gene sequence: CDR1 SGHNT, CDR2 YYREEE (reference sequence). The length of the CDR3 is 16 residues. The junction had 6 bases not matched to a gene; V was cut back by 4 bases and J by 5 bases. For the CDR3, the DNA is TGTGCCAGCAGCCCGGGACAGGGGGCGCGGAATGAAAAACTGTTTTTT. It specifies CASSPGQGARNEKLFF.

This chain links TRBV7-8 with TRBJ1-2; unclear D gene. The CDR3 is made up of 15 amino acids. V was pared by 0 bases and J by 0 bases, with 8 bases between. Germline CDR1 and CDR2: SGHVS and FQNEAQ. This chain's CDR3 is CASSLAGRPNYGYTF. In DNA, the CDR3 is TGTGCCAGCAGCTTAGCGGGCAGGCCTAACTATGGCTACACCTTC.

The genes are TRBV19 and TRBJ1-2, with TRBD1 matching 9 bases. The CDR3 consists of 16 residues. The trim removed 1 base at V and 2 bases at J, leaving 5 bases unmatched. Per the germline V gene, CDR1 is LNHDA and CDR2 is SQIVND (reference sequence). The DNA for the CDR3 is TGTGCCAGTAGTATAGCGGGACAGGGCCACAACTATGGCTACACCTTC. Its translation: CASSIAGQGHNYGYTF.

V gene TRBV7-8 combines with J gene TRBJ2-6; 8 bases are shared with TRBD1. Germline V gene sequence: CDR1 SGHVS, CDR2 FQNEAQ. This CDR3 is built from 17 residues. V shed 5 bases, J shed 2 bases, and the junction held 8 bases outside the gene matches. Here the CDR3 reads CASSLQPDRAGANVLTF. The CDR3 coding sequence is TGTGCCAGCAGCCTCCAACCGGACAGGGCTGGGGCCAACGTCCTGACTTTC.

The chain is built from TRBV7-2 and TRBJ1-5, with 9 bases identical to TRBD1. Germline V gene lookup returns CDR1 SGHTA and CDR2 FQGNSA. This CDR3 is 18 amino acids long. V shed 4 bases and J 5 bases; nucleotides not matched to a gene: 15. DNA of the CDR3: TGTGCCAGCAGCTCCCCGGGGACCGGGACAGGGAAGCATCAGCCCCAGCATTTT. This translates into CASSSPGTGTGKHQPQHF. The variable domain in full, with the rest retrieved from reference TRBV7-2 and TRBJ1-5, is GAGVSQSPSNKVTEKGKDVELRCDPISGHTALYWYRQSLGQGLEFLIYFQGNSAPDKSGLPSDRFSAERTGGSVSTLTIQRTQQEDSAVYLCASSSPGTGTGKHQPQHFGDGTRLSIL.

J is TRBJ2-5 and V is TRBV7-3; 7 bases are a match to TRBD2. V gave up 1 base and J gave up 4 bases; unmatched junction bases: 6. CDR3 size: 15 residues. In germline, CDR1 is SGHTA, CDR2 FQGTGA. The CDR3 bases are TGTGCCAGCAGCTTAATGGGCGGGGGTGGAGAGACCCAGTACTTC. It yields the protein CASSLMGGGGETQYF. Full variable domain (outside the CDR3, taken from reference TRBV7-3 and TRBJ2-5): GAGVSQTPSNKVTEKGKYVELRCDPISGHTALYWYRQSLGQGPEFLIYFQGTGAADDSGLPNDRFFAVRPEGSVSTLKIQRTERGDSAVYLCASSLMGGGGETQYFGPGTRLLVL.

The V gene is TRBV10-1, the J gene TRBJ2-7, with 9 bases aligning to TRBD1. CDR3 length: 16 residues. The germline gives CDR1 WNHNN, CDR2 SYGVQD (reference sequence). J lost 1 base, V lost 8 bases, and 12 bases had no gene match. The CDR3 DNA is TGCGCCAGCGCACCGGGTGAGGGACAGGGATCCTACGAGCAGTACGTC. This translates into CASAPGEGQGSYEQYV.

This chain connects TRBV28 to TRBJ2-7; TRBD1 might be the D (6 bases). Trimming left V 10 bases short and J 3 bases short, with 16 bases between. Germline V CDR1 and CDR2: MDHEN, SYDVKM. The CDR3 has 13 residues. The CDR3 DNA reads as TGTGCCACCCTCGGACAGTACGACTACGAGCAGTACTTC. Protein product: CATLGQYDYEQYF.

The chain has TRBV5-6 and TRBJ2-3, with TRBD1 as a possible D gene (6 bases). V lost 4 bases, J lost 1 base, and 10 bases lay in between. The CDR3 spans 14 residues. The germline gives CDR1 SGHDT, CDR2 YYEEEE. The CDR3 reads CASSMGHGTDTQYF. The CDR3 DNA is TGTGCCAGCAGCATGGGACACGGCACAGATACGCAGTATTTT.

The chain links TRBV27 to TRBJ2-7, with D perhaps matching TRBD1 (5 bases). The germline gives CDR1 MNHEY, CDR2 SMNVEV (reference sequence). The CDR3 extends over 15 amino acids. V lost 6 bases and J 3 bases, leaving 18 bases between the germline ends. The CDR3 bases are TGTGCCAGCAGCCCCGAGGACACCCTATTCTACGAGCAGTACTTC. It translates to CASSPEDTLFYEQYF.

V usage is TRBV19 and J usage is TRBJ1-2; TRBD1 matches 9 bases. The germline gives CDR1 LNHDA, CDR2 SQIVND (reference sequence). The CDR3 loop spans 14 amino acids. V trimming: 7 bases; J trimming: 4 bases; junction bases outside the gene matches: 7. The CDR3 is CASTSGTGLYGYTF. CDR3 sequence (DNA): TGTGCCAGTACCTCCGGGACAGGGCTCTATGGCTACACCTTC.

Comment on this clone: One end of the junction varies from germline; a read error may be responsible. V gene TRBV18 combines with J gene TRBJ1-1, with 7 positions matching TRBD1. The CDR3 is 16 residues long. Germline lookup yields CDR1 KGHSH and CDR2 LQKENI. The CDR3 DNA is TGTGCCAGCGCACCGTCTACAGGGGTAGGGAACACTGAAGCTTTCTTT. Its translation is CASAPSTGVGNTEAFF.

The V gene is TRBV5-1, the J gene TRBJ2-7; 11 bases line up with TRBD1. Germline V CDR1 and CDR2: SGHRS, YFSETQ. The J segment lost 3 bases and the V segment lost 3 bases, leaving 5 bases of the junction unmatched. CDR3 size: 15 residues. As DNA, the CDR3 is TGCGCCAGCAGCTACGGCGGGACAGGGGGCTACGAGCAGTACTTC. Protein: CASSYGGTGGYEQYF.

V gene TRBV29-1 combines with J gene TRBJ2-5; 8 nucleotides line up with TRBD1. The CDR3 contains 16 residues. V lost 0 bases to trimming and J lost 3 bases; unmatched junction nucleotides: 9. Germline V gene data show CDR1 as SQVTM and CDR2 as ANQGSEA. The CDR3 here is CSVEDQGAYIEETQYF. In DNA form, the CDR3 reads TGCAGCGTTGAAGATCAGGGGGCTTATATTGAAGAGACCCAGTACTTC.

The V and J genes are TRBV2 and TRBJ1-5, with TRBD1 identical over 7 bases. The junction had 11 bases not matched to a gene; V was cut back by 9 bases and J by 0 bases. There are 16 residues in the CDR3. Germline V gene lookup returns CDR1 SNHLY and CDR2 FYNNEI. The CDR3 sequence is CASAQGDRISNQPQHF. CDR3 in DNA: TGTGCCAGTGCCCAAGGGGACAGAATTAGCAATCAGCCCCAGCATTTT.